The sequence of this T cell receptor beta chain was determined in a study of T cells in narcolepsy. Whole-study findings and limits: Some memory CD4+ repertoires had no autoreactive clone sequences.

The CDR3 contains 16 residues. Trimming removed 1 base from V and 5 bases from J; junction bases left unmatched: 7. Germline CDR1 and CDR2: MGHDK and SYGVNS. For this clone: The antigen remains unidentified.

Measured with immunoSEQ multiplex PCR; TCRdb has only the in-frame clones, and not every one. This sample carries some 32,000 clones, around 80% of them seen once, and the ten largest clones take 0.95% to 1.5%. The sequence derives from a human donor with narcolepsy. The sequenced material came from CD45RA- memory CD4+ T cells from PBMCs. The chain has TRBV25-1 and TRBJ2-5; TRBD2 agrees at 10 bases. The CDR3 reads CASSEFLLAGKETQYF. CDR3 coding DNA: TGTGCCAGCAGTGAATTTCTACTAGCGGGGAAGGAGACCCAGTACTTC.